The rows below give T cell receptor beta chains drawn from one sample of a study of tumor-infiltrating lymphocytes in localized non-small cell lung cancer. Sequenced by immunoSEQ multiplex PCR; TCRdb stores in-frame clones only, minus some. The table includes tens of thousands of clones, around 67% detected once. The sequenced material came from lung tumor tissue. The receptors shown here come from a human donor with non-small cell lung cancer. Each CDR3 is given with its conserved first and last residue. The order of the fields is J gene, clone size, V gene, D gene, CDR3 DNA, CDR3 protein. The D gene is left open where the match is weak. The size of a clone is reported for some rows only, either as once, few or many, or as a class for expanded clones.

j_gene: TRBJ1-1; abundance: NA; v_gene: TRBV27; d_gene: NA; CDR3nt: TGTGCCAGCAGTTTGCTCACAGGGAACACTGAAGCTTTCTTT; CDR3aa: CASSLLTGNTEAFF
j_gene: TRBJ1-2; abundance: NA; v_gene: TRBV30; d_gene: NA; CDR3nt: TGTGCCTGGAGTCTATCGGGTTCGAGTGGCTACACCTTC; CDR3aa: CAWSLSGSSGYTF
j_gene: TRBJ2-1; abundance: NA; v_gene: TRBV7-2; d_gene: NA; CDR3nt: TGTGCCAGCACCAAACGGGGGTGGCACAATGAGCAGTTCTTC; CDR3aa: CASTKRGWHNEQFF
j_gene: TRBJ2-5; abundance: few; v_gene: TRBV10-3; d_gene: NA; CDR3nt: TGTGCCATCAGTGAGGGGAGACCCAGTGTGACCCAGTACTTC; CDR3aa: CAISEGRPSVTQYF
j_gene: TRBJ1-4; abundance: NA; v_gene: TRBV4-2; d_gene: NA; CDR3nt: TGTGCCAGCACCCCGACTGGGGACGGTGAAAAACTGTTTTTT; CDR3aa: CASTPTGDGEKLFF
j_gene: TRBJ1-4; abundance: NA; v_gene: TRBV7-3; d_gene: NA; CDR3nt: TGTGCCAGCAGCACCATAAGGAGGCCGCCAGGGCGCGGTGAAAAACTGTTTTTT; CDR3aa: CASSTIRRPPGRGEKLFF
j_gene: TRBJ2-1; abundance: NA; v_gene: TRBV5-6; d_gene: NA; CDR3nt: TGTGCCAGCAGCTTTCGTGAGGCATACCATGAGCAGTTCTTC; CDR3aa: CASSFREAYHEQFF
j_gene: TRBJ1-6; abundance: NA; v_gene: TRBV15; d_gene: NA; CDR3nt: TGTGCCACCAGCAGAGGGGGGATGGATTCACCCCTCCACTTT; CDR3aa: CATSRGGMDSPLHF
j_gene: TRBJ1-2; abundance: NA; v_gene: TRBV28; d_gene: NA; CDR3nt: TGTGCCACTACCGGGACCTCAAGGGGCTACACCTTC; CDR3aa: CATTGTSRGYTF
j_gene: TRBJ2-7; abundance: NA; v_gene: TRBV5-4; d_gene: TRBD2; CDR3nt: TGTGCCAGCAGCTTGGGCGGGGGGGCCGGGTACGAGCAGTACTTC; CDR3aa: CASSLGGGAGYEQYF
j_gene: TRBJ2-5; abundance: NA; v_gene: TRBV5-4; d_gene: TRBD2; CDR3nt: TGTGCCAGCAGCTTTAAGCGGGGGGGCAATTTTGAGACCCAGTACTTC; CDR3aa: CASSFKRGGNFETQYF
j_gene: TRBJ2-2; abundance: NA; v_gene: TRBV4-3; d_gene: NA; CDR3nt: TGCGCCAGCAGCCAGGGACCAAGGGACACCGGGGAGCTGTTTTTT; CDR3aa: CASSQGPRDTGELFF
j_gene: TRBJ2-7; abundance: NA; v_gene: TRBV4-1; d_gene: NA; CDR3nt: TGCGCCAGCAGCCAAGCGTGGCGGTGGGAGCAGTACTTC; CDR3aa: CASSQAWRWEQYF
j_gene: TRBJ2-1; abundance: NA; v_gene: TRBV18; d_gene: TRBD1; CDR3nt: TGTGCCAGCTCACCGTCCGGGACAGGCTACAATGAGCAGTTCTTC; CDR3aa: CASSPSGTGYNEQFF
j_gene: TRBJ2-4; abundance: NA; v_gene: TRBV6-1; d_gene: TRBD1; CDR3nt: TGTGCCAGCAGTGACTTTCAGGGGGCGGACATTCAGTACTTC; CDR3aa: CASSDFQGADIQYF
j_gene: TRBJ2-3; abundance: NA; v_gene: TRBV7-2; d_gene: TRBD2; CDR3nt: TGTGCCAGCAGCTCGGGACTAGCGGGGGGCGTCGGCACAGATACGCAGTATTTT; CDR3aa: CASSSGLAGGVGTDTQYF
j_gene: TRBJ2-7; abundance: NA; v_gene: TRBV9; d_gene: TRBD1; CDR3nt: TGCGCCAGCAGTAAAGACAGGGGGCAGCGCGAGCAGTACTTC; CDR3aa: CASSKDRGQREQYF